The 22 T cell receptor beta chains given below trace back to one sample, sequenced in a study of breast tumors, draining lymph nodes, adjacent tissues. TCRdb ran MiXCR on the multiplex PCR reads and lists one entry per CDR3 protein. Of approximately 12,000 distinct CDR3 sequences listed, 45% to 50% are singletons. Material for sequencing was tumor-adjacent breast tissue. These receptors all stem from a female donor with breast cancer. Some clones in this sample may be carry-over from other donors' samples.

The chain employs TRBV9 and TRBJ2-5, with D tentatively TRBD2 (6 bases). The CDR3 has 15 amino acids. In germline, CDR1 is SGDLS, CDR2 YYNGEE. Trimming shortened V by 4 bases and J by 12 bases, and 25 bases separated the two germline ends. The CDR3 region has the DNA TGTGCCAGCAGCCAAAATAGCGTCCCGAGGGACTCCAAGTACTTC. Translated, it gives CASSQNSVPRDSKYF. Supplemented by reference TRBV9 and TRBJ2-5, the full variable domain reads DSGVTQTPKHLITATGQRVTLRCSPRSGDLSVYWYQQSLDQGLQFLIQYYNGEERAKGNILERFSAQQFPDLHSELNLSSLELGDSALYFCASSQNSVPRDSKYFGPGTRLLVL.

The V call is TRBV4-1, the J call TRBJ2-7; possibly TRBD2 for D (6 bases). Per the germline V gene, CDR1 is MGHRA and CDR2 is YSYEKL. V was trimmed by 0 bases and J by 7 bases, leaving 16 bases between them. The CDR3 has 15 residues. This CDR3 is CASSQEGTFPGEQYF. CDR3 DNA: TGCGCCAGCAGCCAAGAAGGGACTTTCCCCGGGGAGCAGTACTTC.

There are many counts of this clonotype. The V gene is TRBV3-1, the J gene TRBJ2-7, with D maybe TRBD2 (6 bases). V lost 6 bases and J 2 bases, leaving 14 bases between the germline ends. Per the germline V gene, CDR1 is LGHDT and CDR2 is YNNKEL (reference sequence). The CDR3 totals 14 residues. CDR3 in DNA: TGTGCCAGCAGACAGAGCGGAGGGGCCTACGAGCAGTACTTC. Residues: CASRQSGGAYEQYF.

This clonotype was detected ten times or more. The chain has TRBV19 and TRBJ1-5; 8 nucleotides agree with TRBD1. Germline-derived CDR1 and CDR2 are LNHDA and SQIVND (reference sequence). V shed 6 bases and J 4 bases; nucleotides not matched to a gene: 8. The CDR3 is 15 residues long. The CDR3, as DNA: TGTGCCAGTAGCCGGACAGGGAGAGAAAATCAGCCCCAGCATTTT. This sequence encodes CASSRTGRENQPQHF. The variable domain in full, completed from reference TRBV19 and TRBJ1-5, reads DGGITQSPKYLFRKEGQNVTLSCEQNLNHDAMYWYRQDPGQGLRLIYYSQIVNDFQKGDIAEGYSVSREKKESFPLTVTSAQKNPTAFYLCASSRTGRENQPQHFGDGTRLSIL.

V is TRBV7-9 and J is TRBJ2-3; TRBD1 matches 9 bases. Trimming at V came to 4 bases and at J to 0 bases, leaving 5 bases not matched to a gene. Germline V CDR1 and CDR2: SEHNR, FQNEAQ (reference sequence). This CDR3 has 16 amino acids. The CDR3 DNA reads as TGTGCCAGCAGCTGGACAGGGGTCACTAGCACAGATACGCAGTATTTT. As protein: CASSWTGVTSTDTQYF.

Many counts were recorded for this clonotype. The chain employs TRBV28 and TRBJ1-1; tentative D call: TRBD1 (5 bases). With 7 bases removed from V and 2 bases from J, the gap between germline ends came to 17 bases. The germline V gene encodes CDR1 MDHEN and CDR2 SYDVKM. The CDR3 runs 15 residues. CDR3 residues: CASTLTPDTNTEAFF. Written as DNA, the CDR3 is TGTGCCAGCACCCTGACCCCGGACACAAACACTGAAGCTTTCTTT. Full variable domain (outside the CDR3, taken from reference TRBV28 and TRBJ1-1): DVKVTQSSRYLVKRTGEKVFLECVQDMDHENMFWYRQDPGLGLRLIYFSYDVKMKEKGDIPEGYSVSREKKERFSLILESASTNQTSMYLCASTLTPDTNTEAFFGQGTRLTVV.

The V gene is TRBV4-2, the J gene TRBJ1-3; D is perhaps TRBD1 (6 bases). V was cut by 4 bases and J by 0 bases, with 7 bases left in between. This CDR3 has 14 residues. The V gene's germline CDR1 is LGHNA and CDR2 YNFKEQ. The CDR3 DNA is TGTGCCAGCAGCCCACAGGGCTCTGGAAACACCATATATTTT. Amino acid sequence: CASSPQGSGNTIYF.

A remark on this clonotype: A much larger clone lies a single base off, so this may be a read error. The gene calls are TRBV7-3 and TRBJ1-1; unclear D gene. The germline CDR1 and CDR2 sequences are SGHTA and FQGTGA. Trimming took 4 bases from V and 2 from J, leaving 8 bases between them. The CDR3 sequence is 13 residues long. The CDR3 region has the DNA TGTGCCAGCAGCTCTTTGGCCAACACTGAAGCTTTCTTT. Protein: CASSSLANTEAFF.

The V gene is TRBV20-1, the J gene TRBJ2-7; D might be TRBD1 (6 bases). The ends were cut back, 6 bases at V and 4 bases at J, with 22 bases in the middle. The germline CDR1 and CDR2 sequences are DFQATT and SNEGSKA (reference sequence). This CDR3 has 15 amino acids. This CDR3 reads CSAQVTGTGIYEQYF. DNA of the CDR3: TGCAGTGCACAAGTTACAGGGACGGGAATATACGAGCAGTACTTC.

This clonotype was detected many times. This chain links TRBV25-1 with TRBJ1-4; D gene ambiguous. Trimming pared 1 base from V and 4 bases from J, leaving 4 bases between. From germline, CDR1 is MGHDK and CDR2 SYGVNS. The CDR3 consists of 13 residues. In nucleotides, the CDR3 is TGTGCCAGCAGTGAATGGGGTAATGAAAAACTGTTTTTT. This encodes CASSEWGNEKLFF.

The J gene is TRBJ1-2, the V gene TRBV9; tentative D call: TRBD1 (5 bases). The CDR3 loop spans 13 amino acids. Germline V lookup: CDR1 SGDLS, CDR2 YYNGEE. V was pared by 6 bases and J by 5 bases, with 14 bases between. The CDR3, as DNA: TGTGCCAGCACCCCCGCGGGACCGTATGGCTACACCTTC. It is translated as CASTPAGPYGYTF.

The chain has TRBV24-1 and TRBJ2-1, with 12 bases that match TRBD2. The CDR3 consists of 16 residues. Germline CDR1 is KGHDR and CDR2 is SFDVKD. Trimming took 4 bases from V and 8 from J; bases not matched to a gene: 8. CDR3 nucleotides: TGTGCCACCAGTGACCACACTAGCGGGAGGCCCTATGAGCAGTTCTTC. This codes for CATSDHTSGRPYEQFF.

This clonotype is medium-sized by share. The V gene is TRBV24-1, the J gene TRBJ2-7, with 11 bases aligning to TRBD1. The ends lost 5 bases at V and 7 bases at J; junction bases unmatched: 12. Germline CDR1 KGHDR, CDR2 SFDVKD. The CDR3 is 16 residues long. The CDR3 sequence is CATSVNYGQGANEQYF. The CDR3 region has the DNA TGTGCCACCAGTGTAAATTACGGACAGGGGGCTAATGAGCAGTACTTC.

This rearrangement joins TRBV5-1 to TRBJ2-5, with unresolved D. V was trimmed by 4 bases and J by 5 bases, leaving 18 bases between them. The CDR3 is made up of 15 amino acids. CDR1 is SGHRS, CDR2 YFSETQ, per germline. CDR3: CASSAVSIPWETQYF. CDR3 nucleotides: TGCGCCAGCAGCGCAGTTTCAATTCCGTGGGAGACCCAGTACTTC.

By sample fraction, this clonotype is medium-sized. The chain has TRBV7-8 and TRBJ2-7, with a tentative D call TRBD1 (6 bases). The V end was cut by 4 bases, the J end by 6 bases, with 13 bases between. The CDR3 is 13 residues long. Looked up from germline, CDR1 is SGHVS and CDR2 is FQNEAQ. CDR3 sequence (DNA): TGTGCCAGCAGCTCAATACAGGGCGCCGAGCAGTACTTC. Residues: CASSSIQGAEQYF.

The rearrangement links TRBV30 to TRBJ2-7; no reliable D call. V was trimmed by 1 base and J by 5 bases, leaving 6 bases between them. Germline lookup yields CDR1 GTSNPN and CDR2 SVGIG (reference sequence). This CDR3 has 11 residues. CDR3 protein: CAWSEGNEQYF. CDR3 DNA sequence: TGTGCCTGGAGTGAAGGGAACGAGCAGTACTTC.

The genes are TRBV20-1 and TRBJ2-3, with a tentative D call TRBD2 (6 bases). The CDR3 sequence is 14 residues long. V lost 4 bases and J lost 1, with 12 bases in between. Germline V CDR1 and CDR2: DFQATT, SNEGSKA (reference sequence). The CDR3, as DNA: TGCAGTGCTATTGCGGGATGGGGCACAGATACGCAGTATTTT. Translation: CSAIAGWGTDTQYF.

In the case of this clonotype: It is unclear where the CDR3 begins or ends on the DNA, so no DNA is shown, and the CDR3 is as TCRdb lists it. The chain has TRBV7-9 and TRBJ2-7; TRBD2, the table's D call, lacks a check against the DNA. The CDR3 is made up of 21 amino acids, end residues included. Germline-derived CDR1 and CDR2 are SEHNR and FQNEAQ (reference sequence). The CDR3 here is CASSFYICSASRGRTQLVQYF.

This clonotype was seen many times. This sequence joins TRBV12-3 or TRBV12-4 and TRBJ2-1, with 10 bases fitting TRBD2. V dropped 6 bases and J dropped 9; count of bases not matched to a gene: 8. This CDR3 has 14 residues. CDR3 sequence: CASSIAGGSGEQFF. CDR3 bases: TGTGCCAGCAGCATAGCGGGAGGAAGTGGTGAGCAGTTCTTC.

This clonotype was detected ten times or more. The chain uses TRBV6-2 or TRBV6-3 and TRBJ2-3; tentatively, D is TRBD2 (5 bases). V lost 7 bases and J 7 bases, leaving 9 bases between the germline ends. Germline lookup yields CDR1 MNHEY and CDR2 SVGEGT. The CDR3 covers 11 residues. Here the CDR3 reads CASMSDYTQYF. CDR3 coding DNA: TGTGCCAGCATGTCGGACTATACGCAGTATTTT.

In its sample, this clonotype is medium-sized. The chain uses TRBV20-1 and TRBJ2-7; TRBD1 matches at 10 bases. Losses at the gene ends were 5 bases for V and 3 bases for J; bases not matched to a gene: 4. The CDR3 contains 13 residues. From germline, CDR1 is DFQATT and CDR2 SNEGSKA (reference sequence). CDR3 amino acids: CSAPRDRGYEQYF. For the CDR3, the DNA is TGCAGTGCTCCCCGGGACAGGGGCTACGAGCAGTACTTC.

CDR3 residues: CASSLPRGGEQGNYGYTF. The CDR3 DNA reads as TGTGCCAGCAGCTTACCAAGGGGTGGCGAACAGGGTAACTATGGCTACACCTTC. The rearrangement joins TRBV11-2 to TRBJ1-2, with a weak D call TRBD1 (6 bases). Per the germline V gene, CDR1 is SGHAT and CDR2 is FQNNGV. CDR3 length: 18 residues. V lost 2 bases, J lost 1 base, and 20 bases lay in between.